The clone carrying this T cell receptor (beta chain) was seen a handful of times. Its specificity is not known. The sample comes from a study of identical twins. Overall study findings and caveats: In beta out-of-frame sequences, the excess sharing between twins was weaker. Insertions were reduced in abundant cord blood beta clonotypes but not in memory repertoires. Conclusions rested on cross-sectional statistics rather than following the same donors.

Unique molecular identifiers were present on the cDNA, and a universal primer site came from template switching. TCRdb re-called the 5' RACE reads with MiXCR, one entry per CDR3 protein. This table has some 240,000 distinct CDR3 sequences, roughly a tenth appearing once. The CDR3 consists of 15 residues. With V trimmed by 0 bases and J by 8 bases, 6 bases remained unmatched. Germline V gene data show CDR1 as KGHSH and CDR2 as LQKENI. This receptor was identified in a man aged 45-60 years in good health. The sequencing sample was made of memory T cells sorted from blood. This sequence joins TRBV18 and TRBJ2-1; TRBD1 aligns across 8 bases. This CDR3 is CASSPPTGGGDEQFF. The CDR3 coding sequence is TGTGCCAGCTCACCACCAACAGGGGGTGGGGATGAGCAGTTCTTC.